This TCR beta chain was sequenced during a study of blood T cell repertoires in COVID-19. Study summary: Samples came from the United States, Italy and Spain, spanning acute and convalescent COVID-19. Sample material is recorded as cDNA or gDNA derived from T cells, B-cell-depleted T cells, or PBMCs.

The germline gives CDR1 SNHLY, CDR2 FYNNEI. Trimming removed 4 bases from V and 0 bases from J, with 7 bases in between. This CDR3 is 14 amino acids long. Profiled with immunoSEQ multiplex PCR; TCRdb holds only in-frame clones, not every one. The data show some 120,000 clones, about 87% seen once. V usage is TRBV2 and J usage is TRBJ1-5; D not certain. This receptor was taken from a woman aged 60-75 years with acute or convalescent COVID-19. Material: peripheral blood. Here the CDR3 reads CASSGDTSNQPQHF. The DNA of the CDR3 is TGTGCCAGCAGTGGAGACACTAGCAATCAGCCCCAGCATTTT.